This T cell receptor (beta chain) was found in a study of shared clonotypes between healthy human individuals. Study-level findings and limits: Deeper or shallower sequencing was expected to change how clonotypes are shared among donors. Sampling was confined to blood; repertoires within tissues likely differ.

In the authors' methods: Filtering differed for immunoSEQ, which gave only junction sequences without quality scores. Generated by immunoSEQ multiplex PCR, the TCRdb table keeps only in-frame clones and is missing some. V, J and clone size derive from that table, while D and trimming were established from the DNA sequence. The table has over 2 million clones, 92% seen once. CDR3 length equals 12 residues. Germline V gene sequence: CDR1 GTSNPN, CDR2 SVGIG (reference sequence). Between the trimmed V and J ends, which lost 1 base and 4 bases, there was a span of 5 bases. As to this clone: Its antigen is still unknown. The same CDR3 also results from other DNA sequences found in this sample.

Subsets obtained from CD4+ cells comprised CD45RA+ naive and CD45RA-negative memory cells. This chain connects TRBV30 to TRBJ1-5; no firm D call. This TCR came from a man aged 18 to 30 in good health. Some clones in this sample may be carry-over from other donors' samples. The specimen was naive CD4+ T cells from PBMCs. Subset described: CD45RA+ positively selected. The CDR3 nucleotides read TGTGCCTGGAGTGGGACTAATCAGCCCCAGCATTTT. It specifies CAWSGTNQPQHF.